This TCR beta chain stems from a study of OX40 agonist ivuxolimab in advanced cancers. Study background: Those enrolled were approximately 87% male, with a mean age of roughly 60 years and ages from roughly 20 to 90. Partial response was recorded in three patients: one hepatocellular carcinoma and two cutaneous melanoma cases.

Study outcomes and limitations: Averaged across samples, CD8+ T cells carried more expanded clones than CD4+ did. Among the nonresponders, some also had low normalized T-cell clonal expansion.

A remark on this clone: Its cognate antigen is unknown.

The trim removed 2 bases at V and 7 bases at J, leaving 5 bases unmatched. Looked up from germline, CDR1 is SGHRS and CDR2 is YFSETQ. This CDR3 spans 15 amino acids. The method was immunoSEQ multiplex PCR; TCRdb's version includes in-frame clones alone and lacks a portion of them. There are roughly 70,000 clones in the sample; 75% to 85% occur only once, and approximately 0.4% lies in the top ten. The J gene is TRBJ2-2, the V gene TRBV5-1, with 10 nucleotides matching TRBD1. The source material was CD4+ or CD8+ T cells sorted from blood, sampled in a trial of the OX40 agonist ivuxolimab. The sequence derives from an adult with an advanced solid tumor such as melanoma, head and neck, liver or kidney cancer. The CDR3 DNA is TGCGCCAGCAGCTTAAGACAGGGGGCTAACGGGGAGCTGTTTTTT. Translation gives CASSLRQGANGELFF.